These 19 T cell receptor beta chains were all obtained from the same sample, sequenced in a study of T cell responses to AZD1222 COVID-19 vaccine. Some clones are missing from TCRdb's copy, which holds only in-frame ones; the method was immunoSEQ multiplex PCR. The sample lists 80,000 to 95,000 clones, around nine tenths occurring once. Here the sequenced sample was peripheral blood, taken 28 days after the second AZD1222 dose. The receptors shown here come from an adult who received the AZD1222 COVID-19 vaccine.

The rearrangement joins TRBV20-1 to TRBJ2-1; D is ambiguous. The CDR3 contains 15 residues. Trimming removed 3 bases at V and 10 bases at J, with 22 bases between. Germline assignment: CDR1 DFQATT and CDR2 SNEGSKA (reference sequence). The CDR3 here is CSASMNRDSLLEQFF. As DNA, the CDR3 is TGCAGTGCTAGTATGAATCGAGATTCGTTACTAGAGCAGTTCTTC.

V gene TRBV7-9 combines with J gene TRBJ1-1; TRBD1 aligns across 8 bases. J gave up 2 bases and V 1 base, and 3 bases lay outside the gene matches. Germline CDR1 reads SEHNR; CDR2 reads FQNEAQ (reference sequence). The CDR3 spans 15 residues. The CDR3 nucleotides are TGTGCCAGCAGCTTAGGGGCAGGGGGCAACACTGAAGCTTTCTTT. Its translation: CASSLGAGGNTEAFF.

This clone was counted a single time. The V gene is TRBV30, the J gene TRBJ1-3, with TRBD1 as a possible D gene (6 bases). Trimming took off 3 bases at V and 2 bases at J, with 17 bases between the two ends. Germline V gene data show CDR1 as GTSNPN and CDR2 as SVGIG (reference sequence). The CDR3 is made up of 16 amino acids. The CDR3 reads CAWRQFDRQAGNTIYF. In DNA form, the CDR3 reads TGTGCCTGGAGACAATTCGACAGGCAAGCTGGAAACACCATATATTTT.

The chain employs TRBV7-8 and TRBJ1-2; 9 nucleotides match TRBD1. Looked up from germline, CDR1 is SGHVS and CDR2 is FQNEAQ. The CDR3 runs to 13 residues. The ends lost 6 bases at V and 7 bases at J; junction bases unmatched: 6. CDR3 coding DNA: TGTGCCAGCAGTTGGACAGGGGAGGGTGGCTACACCTTC. Translated, it gives CASSWTGEGGYTF.

This chain joins TRBV27 and TRBJ2-7; D unresolved. The CDR3 has 12 amino acids. CDR1 is MNHEY, CDR2 SMNVEV, per germline (reference sequence). The germline V and J ends were trimmed by 8 bases and 2 bases, with 10 bases remaining between them. This CDR3 is CASYDIPYEQYF. The CDR3 coding sequence is TGTGCCAGCTACGACATACCCTACGAGCAGTACTTC.

The rearrangement uses TRBV28 and TRBJ1-3; no firm D call. Germline V gene sequence: CDR1 MDHEN, CDR2 SYDVKM. The length of the CDR3 is 14 residues. V lost 6 bases to trimming and J lost 0 bases, with 9 bases between them. CDR3 sequence reads: CASSEIISGNTIYF. Written as DNA, the CDR3 is TGTGCCAGCAGCGAAATAATCTCTGGAAACACCATATATTTT.

The chain recombines TRBV19 with TRBJ1-4; 11 bases are shared with TRBD1. V shed 5 bases, J shed 7 bases, and the junction held 3 bases outside the gene matches. The CDR3 covers 14 residues. Germline CDR1 and CDR2: LNHDA and SQIVND (reference sequence). The CDR3 reads CASSWTGGSEKLFF. The CDR3 nucleotides read TGTGCCAGTAGTTGGACAGGGGGCTCTGAAAAACTGTTTTTT.

The chain employs TRBV28 and TRBJ1-1, with D perhaps matching TRBD1 (6 bases). This CDR3 has 16 residues. Trimming removed 6 bases from V and 1 base from J, with 18 bases in between. Germline V gives CDR1 MDHEN, CDR2 SYDVKM. CDR3 DNA sequence: TGTGCCAGCAGGTGGACAGCGTCCTGGAGGAACACTGAAGCTTTCTTT. Protein sequence: CASRWTASWRNTEAFF. The full variable domain, with the rest looked up from reference TRBV28 and TRBJ1-1, is DVKVTQSSRYLVKRTGEKVFLECVQDMDHENMFWYRQDPGLGLRLIYFSYDVKMKEKGDIPEGYSVSREKKERFSLILESASTNQTSMYLCASRWTASWRNTEAFFGQGTRLTVV.

This rearrangement joins TRBV4-1 to TRBJ1-1; D call uncertain. The CDR3 consists of 15 residues. The germline V gene has CDR1 MGHRA and CDR2 YSYEKL. V lost 2 bases and J 1 base, leaving 11 bases between the germline ends. CDR3 DNA sequence: TGCGCCAGCAGCCAAAGGATCCAGGAGAACACTGAAGCTTTCTTT. Protein product: CASSQRIQENTEAFF.

CDR3 sequence reads: CASSEFRTGPEAFF. The DNA of the CDR3 is TGTGCCAGCAGTGAATTTAGGACAGGGCCTGAAGCTTTCTTT. The chain combines TRBV6-1 with TRBJ1-1, with 8 nucleotides matching TRBD1. The CDR3 extends over 14 amino acids. Per germline, CDR1 MNHNS and CDR2 SASEGT. V lost 2 bases to trimming and J lost 6 bases; unmatched junction nucleotides: 5.

The V gene is TRBV19, the J gene TRBJ1-2; 9 nucleotides line up with TRBD1. This CDR3 is built from 14 residues. Germline CDR1 and CDR2: LNHDA and SQIVND (reference sequence). The V segment lost 3 bases and the J segment 6 bases; nucleotides outside the gene matches: 5. CDR3 in amino acids: CASSIPDRGHGYTF. Written as DNA, the CDR3 is TGTGCCAGTAGTATCCCGGACAGGGGACATGGCTACACCTTC.

The count of this clone is one. The CDR3: CASSDSGMNTEAFF. CDR3 in DNA: TGTGCCAGCAGTGACTCAGGGATGAACACTGAAGCTTTCTTT. The chain is built from TRBV2 and TRBJ1-1, with TRBD1 as a possible D gene (5 bases). V lost 3 bases to trimming and J lost 0 bases, with 8 bases between them. CDR1 and CDR2 (germline): SNHLY, FYNNEI. The CDR3 is made up of 14 amino acids.

This clone showed up just once. The V call is TRBV6-5, the J call TRBJ2-1; 7 bases align to TRBD1. The CDR3 contains 14 residues. The V gene's germline CDR1 is MNHEY and CDR2 SVGAGI. V shed 6 bases, J shed 9 bases, and the junction held 11 bases outside the gene matches. The CDR3 loop is CASRNYGQAGEQFF. Written as DNA, the CDR3 is TGTGCCAGCAGAAACTACGGACAGGCGGGTGAGCAGTTCTTC.

The chain combines TRBV29-1 with TRBJ2-5, with a weak D call TRBD2 (5 bases). Germline CDR1 is SQVTM and CDR2 is ANQGSEA. Trimming pared 0 bases from V and 14 bases from J, leaving 13 bases between. CDR3 size: 11 residues. The CDR3 region has the DNA TGCAGCGTTGAAGATAAGAGGGAGAGATACTTC. Protein: CSVEDKRERYF.

The V call is TRBV6-5, the J call TRBJ2-3, with 9 bases fitting TRBD2. The length of the CDR3 is 16 residues. Germline values: CDR1 MNHEY, CDR2 SVGAGI. The junction had 6 bases not matched to a gene; V was cut back by 1 base and J by 4 bases. Written as DNA, the CDR3 is TGTGCCAGCAGTTACTATTCTAGCGGGGACGCAGATACGCAGTATTTT. Protein product: CASSYYSSGDADTQYF.

This clone was seen only once. The rearrangement uses TRBV6-5 and TRBJ1-1; 7 nucleotides line up with TRBD1. The J segment lost 3 bases and the V segment lost 6 bases, leaving 10 bases of the junction unmatched. The CDR3 has 15 amino acids. The V gene's germline CDR1 is MNHEY and CDR2 SVGAGI. CDR3 sequence (DNA): TGTGCCAGCAGGCGTGAGACAGGGTGGTACACTGAAGCTTTCTTT. This translates into CASRRETGWYTEAFF.

The rearrangement uses TRBV6-5 and TRBJ1-6; D is undetermined. V lost 10 bases and J lost 5, with 18 bases in between. Germline CDR1 and CDR2: MNHEY and SVGAGI. The CDR3 runs to 15 residues. CDR3 sequence: CATRSHYHNNSPLHF. The DNA for the CDR3 is TGTGCCACTCGGTCCCACTACCATAATAATTCACCCCTCCACTTT.

CDR3 amino acids: CASSQQGGGNTEAFF. The CDR3 DNA follows: TGTGCCAGCAGCCAACAAGGGGGCGGGAACACTGAAGCTTTCTTT. The chain employs TRBV3-1 (or the pseudogene TRBV3-2) and TRBJ1-1; 7 bases agree with TRBD1. Unmatched junction bases numbered 4, after V lost 2 bases and J lost 1 base. From germline, CDR1 is LGHDT and CDR2 YNNKEL (reference sequence). There are 15 residues in the CDR3.

V is TRBV6-4 and J is TRBJ1-2; weak D call: TRBD1 (5 bases). In germline, CDR1 is MRHNA, CDR2 SNTAGT. CDR3 length equals 15 residues. V was shortened by 5 bases and J by 0 bases, with 13 bases between the two germline ends. As DNA, the CDR3 is TGTGCCAGCAGTATAGAGCCGACAGCTAACTATGGCTACACCTTC. Its protein product is CASSIEPTANYGYTF.